This record concerns one T cell receptor (beta chain) sequence. Germline values: CDR1 KGHSH, CDR2 LQKENI. V shed 2 bases and J shed 8 bases, with 15 bases lying between them. CDR3 size: 15 residues. The data were obtained in a study of blood T cell repertoires in COVID-19. Here immunoSEQ multiplex PCR was the method, and the copy in TCRdb shows in-frame clones only, minus some. The table records 150,000 or so clones, about 89% of them present only once. The receptor was isolated from a man aged 60-69 years with active or convalescent COVID-19. Source material: peripheral blood. The chain recombines TRBV18 with TRBJ1-4; no clear D gene. In DNA form, the CDR3 reads TGTGCCAGCTCACCAACGGTGGGAGTCAGAGAAAAACTGTTTTTT. Translation gives CASSPTVGVREKLFF.